This T cell receptor (delta chain) is drawn from a study of gamma-delta chains in newborns, infants, children. Study information: Innate gammadelta T cells reportedly expand polyclonally right after birth, driven by microbial exposure, per the title.

V trimming: 0 bases; J trimming: 0 bases; junction bases outside the gene matches: 2. Per the germline V gene, CDR1 is GEAIGNYY and CDR2 is EKD. This CDR3 region has 19 residues. TCRdb called clones anew from the reads with CATT. Of around 11,000 delta-chain clones listed, less than 4.5% are singletons. The TCR originated in a child who was a newborn, infant or young child, either healthy, febrile or measles-vaccinated (not recorded which). The gene calls are TRDV2 and TRDJ3, with 12 bases matching TRDD3. The source material was blood. The CDR3 nucleotides are TGTGCCTGTGACACCTTACTGGGGGATACCTCCTGGGACACCCGACAGATGTTTTTC. As protein: CACDTLLGDTSWDTRQMFF.